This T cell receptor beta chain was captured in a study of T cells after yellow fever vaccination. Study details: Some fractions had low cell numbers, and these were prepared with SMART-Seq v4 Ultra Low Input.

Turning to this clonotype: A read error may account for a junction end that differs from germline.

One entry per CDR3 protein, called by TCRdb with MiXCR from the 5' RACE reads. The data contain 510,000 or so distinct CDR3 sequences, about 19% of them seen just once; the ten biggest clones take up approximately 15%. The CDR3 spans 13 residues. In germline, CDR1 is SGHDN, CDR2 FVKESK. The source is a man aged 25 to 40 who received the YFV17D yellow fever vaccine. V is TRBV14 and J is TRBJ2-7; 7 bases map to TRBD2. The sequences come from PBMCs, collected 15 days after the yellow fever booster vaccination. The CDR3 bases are TGTGCCAGCAGCCAATCCCCCGGGGGGACCTCGCACTTC. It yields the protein CASSQSPGGTSHF.